The entry that follows covers one T cell receptor beta chain sequence. This CDR3 has 13 residues. The V gene's germline CDR1 is MGHRA and CDR2 YSYEKL. Trimming left V 6 bases short and J 5 bases short, with 14 bases between. As handled by the study authors: Reference gene primer amplification gave estimated nucleated cell counts. Sequencing was performed with immunoSEQ multiplex PCR; in TCRdb, only in-frame clones are kept and a portion is missing. The V and J calls and clone size were taken over from that table, and D and trimming were inferred from the DNA. The sample comprises approximately 200,000 clones, around 87% of which are singletons, and approximately 6% rests with the top ten. The data were taken from a study of blood T cell repertoires in COVID-19. The wider study: Both acute and convalescent COVID-19 samples were obtained from the United States, Italy and Spain. PBMCs, B-cell-depleted T cells, or T cells provided the cDNA or gDNA that made up the material.

The chain combines TRBV4-1 with TRBJ2-7, with D possibly TRBD2 on 6 matching bases. The receptor was derived from a man aged 55 to 70 who had recovered from COVID-19. Sequencing was done on a sample of peripheral blood. CDR3 sequence: CASSVRLVHEQYF. CDR3 nucleotide sequence: TGCGCCAGCAGTGTTAGACTAGTCCACGAGCAGTACTTC.